This T cell receptor (beta chain) was sequenced during a study of T-cell reconstitution after alpha-beta-depleted transplantation in children. Many counts were recorded for this clonotype. J gave up 2 bases and V 0 bases, and 4 bases lay outside the gene matches. The length of the CDR3 is 15 residues. The germline V gene encodes CDR1 DFQATT and CDR2 SNEGSKA (reference sequence). The TCRbeta library incorporated unique molecular identifiers. TCRdb re-derived calls from the PCR reads in MiXCR, one entry per CDR3 protein. Of approximately 91,000 distinct CDR3 sequences in the sample, roughly 8% were seen once.

Material: PBMCs from the stem cell graft donor, obtained from the stem cell graft. The chain uses TRBV20-1 and TRBJ2-1; 7 bases match TRBD1. This receptor was identified in a human donor who donated a stem cell graft to a child with congenital amegakaryocytic thrombocytopenia. CDR3 amino acids: CSARDWDSAYNEQFF. In nucleotides, the CDR3 is TGCAGTGCTAGAGATTGGGACAGCGCCTACAATGAGCAGTTCTTC.